This T cell receptor (beta chain) derives from a study of CD8 T cells in ankylosing spondylitis. Trimming took off 4 bases at V and 5 bases at J, with 8 bases between the two ends. The germline V gene has CDR1 DFQATT and CDR2 SNEGSKA (reference sequence). The CDR3 consists of 12 residues. Study outcomes and limitations: Before this, some motif variants had been reported in reactive arthritis synovial fluid and blood. Disease-linked clones proved CD8+ and comparatively uncommon in peripheral blood. It was reported that disease-linked clones were significantly enriched in matched ankylosing spondylitis synovial fluid.

This clonotype was detected a few times. Its antigen is not identified. MiXCR, run by TCRdb on the 5' RACE reads, gives a single entry per CDR3 protein. This sample carries 250,000 to 400,000 distinct CDR3 sequences, approximately 10% of them seen once, and the ten largest clones take roughly 9%. The source of this sequence is a female donor with ankylosing spondylitis or in good health (not recorded which). The chain recombines TRBV20-1 with TRBJ1-4, with a tentative D call TRBD1 (5 bases). Sequenced: blood, either unsorted or a sorted T cell fraction (not recorded which). The CDR3 region has the DNA TGCAGTGCTAAAGACAGAAATGAAAAACTGTTTTTT. Translating it yields CSAKDRNEKLFF.